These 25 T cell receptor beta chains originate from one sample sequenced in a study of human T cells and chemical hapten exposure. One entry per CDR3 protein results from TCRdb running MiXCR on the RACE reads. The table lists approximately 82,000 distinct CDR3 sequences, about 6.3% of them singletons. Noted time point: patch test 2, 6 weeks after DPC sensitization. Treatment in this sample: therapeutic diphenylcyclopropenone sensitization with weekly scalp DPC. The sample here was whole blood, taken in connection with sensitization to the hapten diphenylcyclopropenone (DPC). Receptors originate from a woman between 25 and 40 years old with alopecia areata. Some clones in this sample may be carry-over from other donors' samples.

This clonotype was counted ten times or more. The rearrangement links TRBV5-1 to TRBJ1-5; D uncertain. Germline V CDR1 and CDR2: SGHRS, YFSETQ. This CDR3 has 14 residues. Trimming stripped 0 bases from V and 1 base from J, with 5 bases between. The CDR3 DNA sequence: TGCGCCAGCAGCTTGGAGGGCAGCAATCAGCCCCAGCATTTT. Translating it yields CASSLEGSNQPQHF.

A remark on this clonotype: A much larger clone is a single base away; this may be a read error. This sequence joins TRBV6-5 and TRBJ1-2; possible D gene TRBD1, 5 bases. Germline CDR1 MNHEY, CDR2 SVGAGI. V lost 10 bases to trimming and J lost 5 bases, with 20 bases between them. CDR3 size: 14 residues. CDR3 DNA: TGTGCCAACAAAGGGGCAGGGCTAGGATATGGCTACACCTTC. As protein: CANKGAGLGYGYTF.

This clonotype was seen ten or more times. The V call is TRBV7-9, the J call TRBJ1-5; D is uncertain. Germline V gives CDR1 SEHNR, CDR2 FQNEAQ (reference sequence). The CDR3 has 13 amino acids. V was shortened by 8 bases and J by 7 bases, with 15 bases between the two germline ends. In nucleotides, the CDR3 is TGTGCCAGCGCCGAGCTGGGCGGGCAGCCCCAGCATTTT. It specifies CASAELGGQPQHF.

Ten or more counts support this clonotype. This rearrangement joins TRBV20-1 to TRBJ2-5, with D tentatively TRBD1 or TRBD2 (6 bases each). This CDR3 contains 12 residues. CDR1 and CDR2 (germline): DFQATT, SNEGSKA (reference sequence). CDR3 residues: CSPGGQGETQYF. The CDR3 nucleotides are TGCAGCCCCGGGGGCCAGGGTGAGACCCAGTACTTC.

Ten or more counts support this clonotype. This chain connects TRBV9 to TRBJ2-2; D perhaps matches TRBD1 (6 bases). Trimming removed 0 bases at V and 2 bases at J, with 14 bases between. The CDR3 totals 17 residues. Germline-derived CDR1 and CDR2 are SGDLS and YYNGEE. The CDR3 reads CASSVDIGGSNTGELFF. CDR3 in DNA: TGTGCCAGCAGCGTAGATATAGGGGGATCAAACACCGGGGAGCTGTTTTTT.

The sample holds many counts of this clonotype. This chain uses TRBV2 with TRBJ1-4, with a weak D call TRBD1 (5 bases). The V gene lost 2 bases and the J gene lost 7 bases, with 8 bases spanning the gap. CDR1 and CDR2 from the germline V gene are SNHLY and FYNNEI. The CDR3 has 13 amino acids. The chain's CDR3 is CASSEQGREKLFF. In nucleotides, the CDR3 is TGTGCCAGCAGTGAACAGGGTCGTGAAAAACTGTTTTTT.

CDR3 coding DNA: TGTGCCAGCAGACACATTGACAGGGCCTCACCCCTCCACTTT. As protein: CASRHIDRASPLHF. This chain uses TRBV6-1 with TRBJ1-6; 7 positions agree with TRBD1. The V segment lost 6 bases and the J segment 10 bases; nucleotides outside the gene matches: 9. The germline V gene has CDR1 MNHNS and CDR2 SASEGT. The CDR3 covers 14 residues.

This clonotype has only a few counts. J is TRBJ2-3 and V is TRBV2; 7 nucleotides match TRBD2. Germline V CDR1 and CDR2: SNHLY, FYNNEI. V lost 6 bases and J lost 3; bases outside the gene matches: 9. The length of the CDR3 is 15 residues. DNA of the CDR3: TGTGCCAGCAGCGCCGGACTAGTAAAGACAGATACGCAGTATTTT. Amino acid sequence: CASSAGLVKTDTQYF.

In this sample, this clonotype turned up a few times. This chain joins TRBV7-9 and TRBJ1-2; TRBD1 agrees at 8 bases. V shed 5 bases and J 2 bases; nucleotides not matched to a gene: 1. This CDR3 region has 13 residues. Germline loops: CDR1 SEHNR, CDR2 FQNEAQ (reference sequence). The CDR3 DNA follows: TGTGCCAGCAGCCGGACAGGGAACTATGGCTACACCTTC. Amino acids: CASSRTGNYGYTF. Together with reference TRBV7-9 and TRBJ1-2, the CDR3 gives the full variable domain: DTGVSQNPRHKITKRGQNVTFRCDPISEHNRLYWYRQTLGQGPEFLTYFQNEAQLEKSRLLSDRFSAERPKGSFSTLEIQRTEQGDSAMYLCASSRTGNYGYTFGSGTRLTVV.

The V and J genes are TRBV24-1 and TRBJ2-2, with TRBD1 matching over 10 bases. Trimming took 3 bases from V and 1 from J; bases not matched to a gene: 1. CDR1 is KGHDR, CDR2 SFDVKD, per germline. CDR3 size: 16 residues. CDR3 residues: CATSDDRGLNTGELFF. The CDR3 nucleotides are TGTGCCACCAGTGATGACAGGGGGCTGAACACCGGGGAGCTGTTTTTT.

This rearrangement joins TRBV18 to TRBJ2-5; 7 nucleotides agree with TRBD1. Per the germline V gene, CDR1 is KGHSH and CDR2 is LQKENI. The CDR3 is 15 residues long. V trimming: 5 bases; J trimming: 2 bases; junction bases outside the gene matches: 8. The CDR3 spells CASSSQGPPQETQYF. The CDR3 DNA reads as TGTGCCAGCTCATCACAGGGGCCTCCTCAAGAGACCCAGTACTTC. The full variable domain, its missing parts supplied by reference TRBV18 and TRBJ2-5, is NAGVMQNPRHLVRRRGQEARLRCSPMKGHSHVYWYRQLPEEGLKFMVYLQKENIIDESGMPKERFSAEFPKEGPSILRIQQVVRGDSAAYFCASSSQGPPQETQYFGPGTRLLVL.

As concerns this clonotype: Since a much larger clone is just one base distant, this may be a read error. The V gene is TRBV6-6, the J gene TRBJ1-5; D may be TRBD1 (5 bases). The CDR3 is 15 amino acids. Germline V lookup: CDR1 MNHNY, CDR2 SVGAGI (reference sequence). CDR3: CASSPHEAGGQPQNF. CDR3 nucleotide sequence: TGTGCCAGCAGTCCACATGAAGCCGGGGGTCAGCCCCAGAATTTT.

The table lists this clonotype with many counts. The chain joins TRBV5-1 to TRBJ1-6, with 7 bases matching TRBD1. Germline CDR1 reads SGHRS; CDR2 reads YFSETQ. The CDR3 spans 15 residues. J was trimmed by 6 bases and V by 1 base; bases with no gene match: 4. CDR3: CASSLTGEINSPLHF. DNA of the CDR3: TGCGCCAGCAGCTTGACAGGGGAGATTAATTCACCCCTCCACTTT. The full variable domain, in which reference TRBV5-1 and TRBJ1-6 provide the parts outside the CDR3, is KAGVTQTPRYLIKTRGQQVTLSCSPISGHRSVSWYQQTPGQGLQFLFEYFSETQRNKGNFPGRFSGRQFSNSRSEMNVSTLELGDSALYLCASSLTGEINSPLHFGNGTRLTVT.

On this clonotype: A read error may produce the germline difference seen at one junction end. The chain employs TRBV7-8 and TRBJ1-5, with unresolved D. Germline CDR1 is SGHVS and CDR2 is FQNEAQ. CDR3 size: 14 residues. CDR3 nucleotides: TGTGCCAGCAGCCCCCGGGAAGGCAATCAGCCCCAGAATTTT. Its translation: CASSPREGNQPQNF.

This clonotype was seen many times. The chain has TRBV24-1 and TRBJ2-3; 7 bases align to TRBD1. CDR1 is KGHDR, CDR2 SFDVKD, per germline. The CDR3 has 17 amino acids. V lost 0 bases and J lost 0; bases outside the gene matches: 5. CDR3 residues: CATSDLGDRISTDTQYF. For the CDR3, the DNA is TGTGCCACCAGTGATTTGGGGGACAGAATTAGCACAGATACGCAGTATTTT.

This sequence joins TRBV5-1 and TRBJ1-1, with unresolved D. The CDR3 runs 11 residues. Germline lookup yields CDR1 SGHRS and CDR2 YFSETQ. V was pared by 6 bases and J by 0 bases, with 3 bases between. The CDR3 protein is CASMLNTEAFF. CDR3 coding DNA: TGCGCCAGCATGCTGAACACTGAAGCTTTCTTT.

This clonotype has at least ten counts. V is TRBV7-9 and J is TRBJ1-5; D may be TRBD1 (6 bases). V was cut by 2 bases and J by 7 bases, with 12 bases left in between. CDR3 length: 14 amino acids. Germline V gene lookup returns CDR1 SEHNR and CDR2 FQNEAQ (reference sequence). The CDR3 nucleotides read TGTGCCAGCAGCTTATCAGGGGTAGGGCAGCCCCAGCATTTT. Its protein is CASSLSGVGQPQHF.

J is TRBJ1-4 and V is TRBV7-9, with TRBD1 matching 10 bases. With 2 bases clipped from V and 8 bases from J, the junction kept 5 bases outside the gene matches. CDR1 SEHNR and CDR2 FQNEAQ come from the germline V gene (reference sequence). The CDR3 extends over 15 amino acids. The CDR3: CASSLNGGQGEKLFF. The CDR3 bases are TGTGCCAGCAGCTTAAATGGGGGACAGGGGGAAAAACTGTTTTTT.

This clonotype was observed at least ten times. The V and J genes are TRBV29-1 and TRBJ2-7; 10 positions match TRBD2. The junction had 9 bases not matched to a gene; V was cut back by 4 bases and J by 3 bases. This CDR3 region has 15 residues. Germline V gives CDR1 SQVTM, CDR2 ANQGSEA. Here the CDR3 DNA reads TGCAGCGTTGGGGGGCTAGCGGGGGCCCGCTACGAGCAGTACTTC. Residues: CSVGGLAGARYEQYF.

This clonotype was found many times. The CDR3: CAAAGGNTIYF. The CDR3 DNA sequence: TGTGCGGCGGCAGGGGGAAACACCATATATTTT. This chain joins TRBV10-3 and TRBJ1-3; D perhaps matches TRBD1 (5 bases). This CDR3 comprises 11 residues. In germline, CDR1 is ENHRY, CDR2 SYGVKD.

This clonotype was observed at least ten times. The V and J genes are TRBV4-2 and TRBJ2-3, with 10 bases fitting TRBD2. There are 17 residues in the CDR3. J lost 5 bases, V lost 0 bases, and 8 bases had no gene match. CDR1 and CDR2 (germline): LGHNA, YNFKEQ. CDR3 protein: CASSQDLGSGGRDTQYF. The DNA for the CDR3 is TGTGCCAGCAGCCAAGATCTTGGTAGCGGGGGGAGAGATACGCAGTATTTT.

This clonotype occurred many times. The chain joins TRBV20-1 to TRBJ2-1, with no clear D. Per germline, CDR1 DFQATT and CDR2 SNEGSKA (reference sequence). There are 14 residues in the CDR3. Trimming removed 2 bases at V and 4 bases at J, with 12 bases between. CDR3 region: CSARNLGFYNEQFF. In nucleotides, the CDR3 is TGCAGTGCTAGAAATTTAGGGTTTTACAATGAGCAGTTCTTC.

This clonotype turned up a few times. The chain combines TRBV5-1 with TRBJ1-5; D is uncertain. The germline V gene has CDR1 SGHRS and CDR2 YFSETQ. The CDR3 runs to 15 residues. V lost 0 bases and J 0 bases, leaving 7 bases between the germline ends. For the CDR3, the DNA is TGCGCCAGCAGCTTGGGGCAGGATAGCAATCAGCCCCAGCATTTT. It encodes CASSLGQDSNQPQHF. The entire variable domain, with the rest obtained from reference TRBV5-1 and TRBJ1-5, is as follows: KAGVTQTPRYLIKTRGQQVTLSCSPISGHRSVSWYQQTPGQGLQFLFEYFSETQRNKGNFPGRFSGRQFSNSRSEMNVSTLELGDSALYLCASSLGQDSNQPQHFGDGTRLSIL.

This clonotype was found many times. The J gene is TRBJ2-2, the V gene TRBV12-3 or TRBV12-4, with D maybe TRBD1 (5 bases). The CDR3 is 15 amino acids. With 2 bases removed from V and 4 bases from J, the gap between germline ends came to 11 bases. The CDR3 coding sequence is TGTGCCAGCAGTTTATGGGGCCGGAGCACCGGGGAGCTGTTTTTT. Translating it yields CASSLWGRSTGELFF.

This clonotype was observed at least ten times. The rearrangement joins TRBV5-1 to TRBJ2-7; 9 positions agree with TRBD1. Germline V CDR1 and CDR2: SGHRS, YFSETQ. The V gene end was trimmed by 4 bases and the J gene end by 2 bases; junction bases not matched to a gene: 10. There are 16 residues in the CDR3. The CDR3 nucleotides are TGCGCCAGCAGCCACCCGGGGGACAGGGTCCCCTACGAGCAGTACTTC. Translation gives CASSHPGDRVPYEQYF.